This TCR beta chain is drawn from a study of control samples from healthy donors and cancer patients. The table came from immunoSEQ multiplex PCR; TCRdb's copy has only in-frame clones and leaves some out. The data hold around 52,000 clones, with more than 85% observed a single time. This CDR3 comprises 15 residues. With 1 base removed from V and 5 bases from J, the gap between germline ends came to 14 bases. CDR1 is LGHDT and CDR2 is YNNKEL in the germline V gene (reference sequence). The source material was PBMCs. V usage is TRBV3-1 (or the pseudogene TRBV3-2) and J usage is TRBJ1-2; D is undetermined. The clonotype was recovered from a man aged 30-40 years with colorectal cancer. CDR3 loop: CASSQGGGNLYGYTF. CDR3 nucleotide sequence: TGTGCCAGCAGCCAAGGGGGAGGGAATCTATATGGCTACACCTTC.